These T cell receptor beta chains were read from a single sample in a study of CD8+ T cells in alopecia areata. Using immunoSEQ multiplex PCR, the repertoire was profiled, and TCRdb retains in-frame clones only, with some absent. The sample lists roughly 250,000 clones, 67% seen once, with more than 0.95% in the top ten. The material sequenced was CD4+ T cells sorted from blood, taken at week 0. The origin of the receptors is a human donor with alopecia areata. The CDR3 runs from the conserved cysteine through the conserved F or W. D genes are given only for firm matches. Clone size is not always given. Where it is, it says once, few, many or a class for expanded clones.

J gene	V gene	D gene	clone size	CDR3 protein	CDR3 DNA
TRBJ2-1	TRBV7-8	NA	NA	CASSLERGREQFF	TGTGCCAGCAGCTTAGAACGGGGAAGGGAGCAGTTCTTC
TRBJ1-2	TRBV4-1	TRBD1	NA	CASSQEATGLGGYTF	TGCGCCAGCAGCCAAGAAGCGACAGGGCTGGGAGGCTACACCTTC
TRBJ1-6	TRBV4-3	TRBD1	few	CASSQGTGESPLHF	TGCGCCAGCAGCCAGGGGACAGGGGAATCACCCCTCCACTTT
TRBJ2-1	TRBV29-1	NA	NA	CSVSYNEQFF	TGCAGCGTCTCCTACAATGAGCAGTTCTTC
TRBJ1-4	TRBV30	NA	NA	CACSAPLELFF	TGTGCCTGTTCCGCTCCCCTCGAACTGTTTTTT
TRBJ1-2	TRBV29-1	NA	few	CSVTGTYGYTF	TGCAGCGTCACAGGGACCTATGGCTACACCTTC
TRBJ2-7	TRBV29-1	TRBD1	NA	CSAGTGGREQYF	TGCAGCGCAGGGACAGGGGGCCGAGAGCAGTACTTC
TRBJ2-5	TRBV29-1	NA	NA	CSVIGSQETQYF	TGCAGCGTTATCGGCAGCCAAGAGACCCAGTACTTC
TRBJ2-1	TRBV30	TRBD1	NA	CAWSVGTGRYNEQFF	TGTGCCTGGAGTGTAGGGACAGGGCGCTACAATGAGCAGTTCTTC
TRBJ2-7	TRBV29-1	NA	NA	CSVEGTVHEQYF	TGCAGCGTTGAAGGGACCGTCCACGAGCAGTACTTC
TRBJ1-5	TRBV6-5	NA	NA	CASSYSRDSNQPQHF	TGTGCCAGCAGTTACTCCCGAGATAGCAATCAGCCCCAGCATTTT
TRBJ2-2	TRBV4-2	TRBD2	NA	CASSQPWTSPNTGELFF	TGTGCCAGCAGCCAACCCTGGACTAGCCCGAACACCGGGGAGCTGTTTTTT
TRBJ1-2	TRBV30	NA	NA	CAWSAIPISGAYGYTF	TGTGCCTGGAGTGCCATACCGATCTCCGGAGCCTATGGCTACACCTTC
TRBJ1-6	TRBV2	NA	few	CASSEGPMGVSYNSPLHF	TGTGCCAGCAGTGAAGGCCCCATGGGAGTCTCCTATAATTCACCCCTCCACTTT
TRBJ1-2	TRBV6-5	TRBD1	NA	CASSSLTGASYGYTF	TGTGCCAGCAGTTCCCTAACAGGGGCGAGCTATGGCTACACCTTC
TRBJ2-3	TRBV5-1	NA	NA	CASSLEGGDGTDTQYF	TGCGCCAGCAGCTTGGAAGGTGGGGATGGCACAGATACGCAGTATTTT
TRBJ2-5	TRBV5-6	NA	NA	CASSFQETQYF	TGTGCCAGCAGCTTCCAAGAGACCCAGTACTTC
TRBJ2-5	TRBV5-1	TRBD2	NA	CASSLSSGGFGETQYF	TGCGCCAGCAGCTTGTCGAGCGGGGGGTTTGGAGAGACCCAGTACTTC
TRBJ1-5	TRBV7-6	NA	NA	CASSLAGGSNQPQHF	TGTGCCAGCAGCTTAGCTGGCGGTAGCAATCAGCCCCAGCATTTT
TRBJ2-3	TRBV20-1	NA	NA	CSPMWADTQYF	TGCAGTCCGATGTGGGCAGATACGCAGTATTTT
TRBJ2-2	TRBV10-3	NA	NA	CATGSGTPNTGELFF	TGTGCCACAGGATCCGGGACCCCGAACACCGGGGAGCTGTTTTTT
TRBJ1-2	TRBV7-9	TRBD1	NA	CASTGQGYGYTF	TGTGCCAGCACAGGACAGGGCTATGGCTACACCTTC
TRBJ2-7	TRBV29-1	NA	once	CSVEGGIYEQYF	TGCAGCGTTGAAGGCGGGATCTACGAGCAGTACTTC
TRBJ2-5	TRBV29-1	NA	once	CSVRAQGQETQYF	TGCAGCGTGAGGGCCCAAGGCCAAGAGACCCAGTACTTC
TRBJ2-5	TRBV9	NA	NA	CASSVAAGTLMYF	NA
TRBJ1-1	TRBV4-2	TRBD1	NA	CASSQEGTGRNTEAFF	TGTGCCAGCAGCCAAGAGGGGACAGGGCGTAACACTGAAGCTTTCTTT
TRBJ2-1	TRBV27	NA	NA	CASSPAPRGEQFF	TGTGCCAGCAGTCCCGCACCCAGAGGTGAGCAGTTCTTC
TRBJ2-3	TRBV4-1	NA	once	CASSQERSDTQYF	TGCGCCAGCAGCCAAGAACGCTCAGATACGCAGTATTTT
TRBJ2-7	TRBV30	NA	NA	CAWTGTSGHEQYF	TGTGCCTGGACAGGGACCTCCGGACACGAGCAGTACTTC
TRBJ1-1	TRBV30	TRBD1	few	CAQGQGNTEAFF	TGTGCCCAGGGACAGGGGAACACTGAAGCTTTCTTT
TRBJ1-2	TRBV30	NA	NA	CAWSPDSLYGYTF	TGTGCCTGGAGTCCGGACAGCCTCTATGGCTACACCTTC
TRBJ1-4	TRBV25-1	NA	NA	CASSEYGALGGNEKLFF	TGTGCCAGCAGTGAATATGGAGCTCTCGGCGGTAATGAAAAACTGTTTTTT
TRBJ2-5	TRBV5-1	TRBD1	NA	CASSTRQGAEETQYF	TGCGCCAGCAGCACCCGCCAGGGGGCTGAAGAGACCCAGTACTTC
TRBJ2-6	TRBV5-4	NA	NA	CASSSDGAGANVLTF	TGTGCCAGCAGCTCGGACGGGGCTGGGGCCAACGTCCTGACTTTC
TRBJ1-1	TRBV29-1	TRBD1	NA	CSVRGQGDIAFF	TGCAGCGTTCGAGGACAGGGAGACATAGCTTTCTTT
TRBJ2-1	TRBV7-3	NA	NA	CASSLNRLNEQFF	TGTGCCAGCAGCTTAAATCGTCTAAATGAGCAGTTCTTC
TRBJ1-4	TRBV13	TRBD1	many	CASSDRGIGEKLFF	TGTGCCAGCAGCGACAGGGGAATCGGCGAAAAACTGTTTTTT
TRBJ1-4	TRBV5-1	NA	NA	CASSRASKNEKLFF	TGCGCCAGCAGCAGGGCCAGTAAAAATGAAAAACTGTTTTTT
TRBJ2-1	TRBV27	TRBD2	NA	CASKRDYPTNEQFF	TGTGCCAGCAAAAGGGACTATCCTACAAATGAGCAGTTCTTC
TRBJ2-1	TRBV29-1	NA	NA	CSVEPSSYNEQFF	TGCAGCGTTGAGCCGAGCTCCTACAATGAGCAGTTCTTC
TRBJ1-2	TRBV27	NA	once	CASSPRLDYGYTF	TGTGCCAGCAGTCCCCGGCTTGACTATGGCTACACCTTC
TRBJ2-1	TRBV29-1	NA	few	CSAEVGQLRGGYNEQFF	TGCAGCGCCGAGGTAGGGCAGCTTCGAGGGGGATATAATGAGCAGTTCTTC
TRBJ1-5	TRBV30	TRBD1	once	CAWSGGTVRSQPQHF	TGTGCCTGGAGCGGCGGGACAGTGAGGAGTCAGCCCCAGCATTTT
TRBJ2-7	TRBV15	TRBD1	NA	CATSKPGQGNYEQYF	TGTGCCACCAGCAAACCGGGACAGGGGAATTACGAGCAGTACTTC
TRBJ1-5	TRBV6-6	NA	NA	CASSSLGSNQPQHF	TGTGCCAGCAGCTCCCTCGGTAGCAATCAGCCCCAGCATTTT
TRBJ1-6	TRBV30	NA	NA	CAWSASTRANSPLHF	TGTGCCTGGAGTGCCTCTACGAGGGCTAATTCACCCCTCCACTTT
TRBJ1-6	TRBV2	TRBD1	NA	CASSLGQGARNSPLHF	TGTGCCAGCAGCCTGGGACAGGGGGCTCGTAATTCACCCCTCCACTTT
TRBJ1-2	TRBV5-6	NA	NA	CASSFFLGEDGYTF	TGTGCCAGCAGCTTTTTCCTGGGGGAGGATGGCTACACCTTC
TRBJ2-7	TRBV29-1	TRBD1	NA	CSALVQGEAWDEQYF	TGCAGCGCATTAGTACAGGGGGAGGCGTGGGACGAGCAGTACTTC
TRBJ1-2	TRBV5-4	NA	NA	CASSFQGALGGYTF	TGTGCCAGCAGCTTTCAAGGGGCTTTGGGCGGCTACACCTTC
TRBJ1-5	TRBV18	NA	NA	CASSPLRSGQPQHF	TGTGCCAGCTCACCTCTCAGGAGCGGTCAGCCCCAGCATTTT
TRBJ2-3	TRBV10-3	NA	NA	CAISEKTSTDTQYF	TGTGCCATCAGTGAAAAAACTAGCACAGATACGCAGTATTTT
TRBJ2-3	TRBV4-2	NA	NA	CASSPRILPDTQYF	TGTGCCAGCAGCCCACGGATTCTCCCCGATACGCAGTATTTT
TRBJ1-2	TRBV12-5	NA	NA	CASGSGPYPYESGYTF	TGTGCTAGTGGTTCCGGGCCCTACCCCTATGAAAGTGGCTACACCTTC
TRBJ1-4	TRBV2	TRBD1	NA	CASSGPGQGSNEKLFF	TGTGCCAGCAGCGGACCGGGACAGGGATCTAATGAAAAACTGTTTTTT
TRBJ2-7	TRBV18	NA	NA	CASSRLALGKDEQYF	TGTGCCAGCTCACGACTCGCCCTAGGGAAGGACGAGCAGTACTTC
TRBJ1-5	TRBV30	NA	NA	CAWSGHSNQPQHF	TGTGCCTGGAGTGGACACAGCAATCAGCCCCAGCATTTT
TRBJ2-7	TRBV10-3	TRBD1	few	CAIRGPGQGREQYF	TGTGCCATCAGGGGCCCGGGACAGGGAAGGGAGCAGTACTTC
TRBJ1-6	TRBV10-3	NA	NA	CAIKRDRGSYNSPLHF	TGTGCCATCAAGCGGGACCGCGGCTCCTATAATTCACCCCTCCACTTT